Each of the 21 T cell receptor beta chains below was sequenced from the same sample in a study of blood T cell repertoires in COVID-19. Produced via immunoSEQ multiplex PCR; TCRdb's table is partial and in-frame only. The table shows tens of thousands of clones, with about 70% occurring only once. Sequenced material: peripheral blood. The receptors come from a man aged 80 or over with acute or convalescent COVID-19.

This sequence joins TRBV9 and TRBJ2-1, with 10 bases matching TRBD2. The CDR3 is 16 amino acids. Germline CDR1 reads SGDLS; CDR2 reads YYNGEE. V shed 0 bases and J 8 bases; nucleotides not matched to a gene: 8. CDR3 residues: CASSVVPSGRGDEQFF. CDR3 nucleotide sequence: TGTGCCAGCAGCGTAGTCCCAAGCGGGAGGGGCGATGAGCAGTTCTTC.

This clone was counted between two and nine times. The chain combines TRBV5-1 with TRBJ1-1, with TRBD1 as a possible D gene (5 bases). CDR1 and CDR2 (germline): SGHRS, YFSETQ. This CDR3 spans 14 amino acids. Trimming pared 0 bases from V and 9 bases from J, leaving 15 bases between. CDR3 in amino acids: CASSLEGGAGKAFF. The CDR3 DNA is TGCGCCAGCAGCTTGGAGGGAGGGGCCGGCAAAGCTTTCTTT.

The chain has TRBV6-2 or TRBV6-3 and TRBJ1-2; TRBD1 aligns across 7 bases. CDR3 size: 13 residues. Losses at the gene ends were 5 bases for V and 4 bases for J; bases not matched to a gene: 4. Per germline, CDR1 MNHEY and CDR2 SVGEGT. The CDR3 region is CASSLGQVYGYTF. CDR3 in DNA: TGTGCCAGCAGTCTAGGACAGGTCTATGGCTACACCTTC.

This clone was counted between two and nine times. The rearrangement uses TRBV4-1 and TRBJ1-6; D not certain. The CDR3 has 17 residues. Germline CDR1 and CDR2: MGHRA and YSYEKL. Trimming removed 1 base at V and 5 bases at J, with 15 bases between. The CDR3 DNA reads as TGCGCCAGCAGCCAAGTTTTAACAGCATCTGATAATTCACCCCTCCACTTT. Protein: CASSQVLTASDNSPLHF.

The CDR3 loop reads CASVYLGELFF. In DNA, the CDR3 is TGTGCCAGCGTCTATCTCGGGGAGCTGTTTTTT. This chain connects TRBV2 to TRBJ2-2; D not resolved. V lost 8 bases, J lost 7 bases, and 8 bases lay in between. The CDR3 consists of 11 residues. Germline CDR1 SNHLY, CDR2 FYNNEI.

The chain has TRBV6-5 and TRBJ2-7; D unclear. The germline gives CDR1 MNHEY, CDR2 SVGAGI. The germline V and J ends were trimmed by 5 bases and 0 bases, with 11 bases remaining between them. CDR3 size: 14 residues. The CDR3 DNA reads TGTGCCAGCAGTCCCGACATCACCTCCTACGAGCAGTACTTC. It specifies CASSPDITSYEQYF.

This clone turned up a few times. Other DNA sequences in this sample translate to the same CDR3. This rearrangement joins TRBV19 to TRBJ2-7; tentative D call: TRBD1 (6 bases). Germline V gene lookup returns CDR1 LNHDA and CDR2 SQIVND (reference sequence). V gave up 6 bases and J gave up 0 bases, with 9 bases separating them. This CDR3 spans 13 amino acids. The CDR3 DNA follows: TGTGCCAGTAGCCTGGACAGCTCCTACGAGCAGTACTTC. It specifies CASSLDSSYEQYF.

The V and J genes are TRBV7-2 and TRBJ2-5; tentatively, D is TRBD1 (6 bases). Germline V lookup: CDR1 SGHTA, CDR2 FQGNSA. The CDR3 consists of 13 residues. V lost 1 base and J 4 bases, leaving 7 bases between the germline ends. In nucleotides, the CDR3 is TGTGCCAGCAGCTTAGAAGGGGGAGAGACCCAGTACTTC. It encodes CASSLEGGETQYF.

The chain links TRBV5-1 to TRBJ2-1; 8 bases align to TRBD2. The CDR3 consists of 17 residues. J was trimmed by 0 bases and V by 1 base; bases with no gene match: 6. Germline CDR1 SGHRS, CDR2 YFSETQ. The CDR3 bases are TGCGCCAGCAGCTTGCCGCTAACTAGCGGCTCCTACAATGAGCAGTTCTTC. It encodes CASSLPLTSGSYNEQFF.

The rearrangement joins TRBV2 to TRBJ1-6; D possibly corresponds to TRBD1 (5 bases). The CDR3 sequence is 15 residues long. The germline CDR1 and CDR2 sequences are SNHLY and FYNNEI. Trimming pared 8 bases from V and 0 bases from J, leaving 11 bases between. The CDR3 region is CASHAGDSYNSPLHF. CDR3 DNA: TGTGCCAGCCATGCGGGGGACTCCTATAATTCACCCCTCCACTTT.

The chain employs TRBV2 and TRBJ1-1; D remains unclear. The germline V gene has CDR1 SNHLY and CDR2 FYNNEI. This CDR3 has 13 amino acids. Trimming cost V 3 bases and J 9 bases, with 14 bases left between them. The CDR3 region is CASSEERGWKAFF. The CDR3 bases are TGTGCCAGCAGTGAGGAGCGGGGATGGAAAGCTTTCTTT.

This clone was picked up a small number of times. The chain links TRBV9 to TRBJ2-2; 8 bases are shared with TRBD2. Germline CDR1 is SGDLS and CDR2 is YYNGEE. J was trimmed by 1 base and V by 1 base; bases with no gene match: 0. The CDR3 extends over 15 amino acids. CDR3 amino acids: CASSVTSGNTGELFF. Here the CDR3 DNA reads TGTGCCAGCAGCGTAACTAGCGGGAACACCGGGGAGCTGTTTTTT.

The V and J genes are TRBV19 and TRBJ2-1; D not certain. Germline V CDR1 and CDR2: LNHDA, SQIVND (reference sequence). V shed 5 bases and J shed 4 bases, with 18 bases lying between them. This CDR3 spans 16 amino acids. The CDR3 sequence is CASSPRLAENYNEQFF. CDR3 in DNA: TGTGCCAGTAGTCCCCGGTTAGCAGAGAATTACAATGAGCAGTTCTTC.

The chain carries TRBV5-1 and TRBJ1-2; D uncertain. The CDR3 runs to 14 residues. Germline V CDR1 and CDR2: SGHRS, YFSETQ. The V end lost 3 bases, the J end lost 8 bases, and 17 bases lay between the germline ends. CDR3 residues: CASSSVEGSQGYTF. CDR3 bases: TGCGCCAGCAGCTCGGTGGAGGGATCGCAGGGCTACACCTTC.

The chain uses TRBV11-2 and TRBJ2-6; D not resolved. Trimming cost V 7 bases and J 0 bases, with 16 bases left between them. Germline CDR1 and CDR2: SGHAT and FQNNGV. The CDR3 loop spans 17 amino acids. CDR3 DNA sequence: TGTGCCAGCACCCACTGGGCTGTCAACTCTGGGGCCAACGTCCTGACTTTC. This codes for CASTHWAVNSGANVLTF.

The chain combines TRBV11-2 with TRBJ2-2; possible D gene TRBD2, 6 bases. The ends were cut back, 1 base at V and 4 bases at J, with 10 bases in the middle. This CDR3 is built from 15 residues. CDR1 is SGHAT, CDR2 FQNNGV, per germline. The CDR3 DNA follows: TGTGCCAGCAGCTTAGCCGGGAGAGGCACCGGGGAGCTGTTTTTT. This encodes CASSLAGRGTGELFF.

This clone occurred once. This rearrangement joins TRBV6-6 to TRBJ2-7; tentatively, D is TRBD1 (5 bases). The V end was cut by 8 bases, the J end by 6 bases, with 17 bases between. Per the germline V gene, CDR1 is MNHNY and CDR2 is SVGAGI (reference sequence). The CDR3 spans 13 residues. Here the CDR3 DNA reads TGTGCCAGCTCGACAGTGGGTGTGGGCGAGCAGTACTTC. Amino acid sequence: CASSTVGVGEQYF.

This rearrangement joins TRBV13 to TRBJ1-4; D remains unclear. The length of the CDR3 is 15 residues. V lost 3 bases and J lost 0, with 8 bases in between. CDR1 is PRHDT, CDR2 FYEKMQ, per germline (reference sequence). CDR3 DNA sequence: TGTGCCAGCAGCTTCCGACGGGCAACTAATGAAAAACTGTTTTTT. This gives the protein CASSFRRATNEKLFF.

The chain recombines TRBV30 with TRBJ2-1; D gene ambiguous. CDR1 and CDR2 from the germline V gene are GTSNPN and SVGIG (reference sequence). V was trimmed by 7 bases and J by 8 bases, leaving 21 bases between them. The CDR3 totals 14 residues. For the CDR3, the DNA is TGTGCCTTTGCCCTCCAGCGTTCTCTGCATGAGCAGTTCTTC. Its translation: CAFALQRSLHEQFF.

This clone was picked up many times. This rearrangement joins TRBV6-5 to TRBJ2-7; TRBD1 is a possible D gene (5 bases). With 10 bases removed from V and 5 bases from J, the gap between germline ends came to 18 bases. This CDR3 has 13 amino acids. Germline values: CDR1 MNHEY, CDR2 SVGAGI. Here the CDR3 DNA reads TGTGCCACCAGCAGGGTGGGTAGCAACGAGCAGTACTTC. This sequence encodes CATSRVGSNEQYF.

The CDR3 bases are TGTGCCAGCAGTCAACCGGGACTAGCGGGAGTGGAGCAGTTCTTC. As protein: CASSQPGLAGVEQFF. The V and J genes are TRBV6-5 and TRBJ2-1; TRBD2 aligns across 14 bases. V was clipped by 5 bases and J by 10 bases; unmatched bases: 7. From germline, CDR1 is MNHEY and CDR2 SVGAGI. The CDR3 has 15 amino acids.